Listed below are T cell receptor beta chains from one sample, sequenced in a study of Ad26.COV2.S vaccination and SARS-CoV-2 variants. Sequencing used immunoSEQ multiplex PCR; TCRdb keeps in-frame clones, though not all of them. The table has around 300,000 clones, less than 90% seen once. Source: peripheral blood, taken in a trial of Ad26.COV2.S vaccine versus placebo. The receptors stem from a person between 18 and 59 years old who received the Ad26.COV2.S COVID-19 vaccine or a placebo. Each CDR3 is given with its conserved first and last residue. D genes are given only for firm matches. The size of a clone is reported for some rows only, either as once, few or many, or as a class for expanded clones.

abundance,d_gene,j_gene,v_gene,CDR3aa,CDR3nt
.,TRBD1,TRBJ1-2,TRBV7-9,CASSLAGSQGRIYGYTF,TGTGCCAGCAGCTTAGCGGGATCACAGGGGAGGATCTATGGCTACACCTTC
.,.,TRBJ1-4,TRBV29-1,CSVDGEKEEKLFF,TGCAGCGTTGATGGGGAGAAGGAGGAAAAACTGTTTTTT
.,.,TRBJ2-2,TRBV15,CATRNMNTGELFF,TGTGCCACCAGAAACATGAACACCGGGGAGCTGTTTTTT
.,TRBD2,TRBJ2-2,TRBV27,CASSLRLAGSTGELFF,TGTGCCAGCAGTTTAAGGCTAGCGGGAAGTACCGGGGAGCTGTTTTTT
.,.,TRBJ1-2,TRBV19,CASRPARGGFNYGYTF,TGTGCCAGTCGCCCCGCGAGGGGGGGCTTTAACTATGGCTACACCTTC
.,.,TRBJ1-5,TRBV27,CASGPNQPQHF,TGTGCCAGCGGCCCTAATCAGCCCCAGCATTTT
once,.,TRBJ1-5,TRBV6-1,CASSDDRRGQPQHF,TGTGCCAGCAGTGACGACAGGCGGGGGCAGCCCCAGCATTTT
.,.,TRBJ2-2,TRBV30,CAWRGGVRTGELFF,TGTGCCTGGAGAGGTGGGGTACGCACCGGGGAGCTGTTTTTT
once,.,TRBJ2-7,TRBV6-5,CASSFRGVEQYF,TGTGCCAGCAGTTTCCGAGGGGTCGAGCAGTACTTC
.,.,TRBJ2-7,TRBV18,CASSLSDYEQYF,TGTGCCAGCTCACTTTCGGACTACGAGCAGTACTTC
.,.,TRBJ1-4,TRBV4-2,CASSSNPAGKYAEKLFF,TGTGCCAGCAGCTCCAACCCGGCAGGGAAATACGCTGAAAAACTGTTTTTT
.,.,TRBJ1-2,TRBV4-2,CASSHRAGSEYGYTF,TGTGCCAGCAGCCATCGAGCGGGAAGTGAGTATGGCTACACCTTC
.,.,TRBJ1-5,TRBV2,CASSGTHQPQHF,TGTGCCAGCAGCGGCACGCATCAGCCCCAGCATTTT
.,.,TRBJ2-5,TRBV3-1/TRBV3-2,CASSQLGYTQETQYF,TGTGCCAGCAGCCAGTTGGGGTACACGCAAGAGACCCAGTACTTC
.,TRBD2,TRBJ2-3,TRBV4-2,CASSHTSGGSTDTQYF,TGTGCCAGCAGCCATACTAGCGGGGGAAGCACAGATACGCAGTATTTT
.,.,TRBJ2-1,TRBV19,CASSRGYYNEQFF,TGTGCCAGTAGTAGGGGATACTACAATGAGCAGTTCTTC
.,.,TRBJ1-1,TRBV28,CASSQGRFTEAFF,TGTGCCAGCAGTCAGGGCAGGTTCACTGAAGCTTTCTTT
.,.,TRBJ2-1,TRBV6-4,CASSRGASNEQFF,TGTGCCAGCAGCCGGGGGGCCAGCAATGAGCAGTTCTTC
.,.,TRBJ1-1,TRBV19,CAALSGQLMNTEAFF,TGTGCCGCTTTAAGTGGACAGCTCATGAACACTGAAGCTTTCTTT
once,.,TRBJ1-2,TRBV12-3/TRBV12-4,CASSLRGDYGYTF,TGTGCCAGCAGTTTAAGGGGGGACTATGGCTACACCTTC
.,.,TRBJ2-6,TRBV30,CAWSVRLWGASGANVLTF,TGTGCCTGGAGTGTACGGTTATGGGGGGCTTCTGGGGCCAACGTCCTGACTTTC
.,.,TRBJ1-2,TRBV27,CASSFKAGGAHNYGYTF,TGTGCCAGCAGTTTTAAAGCGGGTGGGGCCCACAACTATGGCTACACCTTC
.,.,TRBJ2-1,TRBV11-3,CASSSRAGNRNEQFF,TGTGCCAGCAGCTCCCGTGCGGGGAATCGTAATGAGCAGTTCTTC
.,.,TRBJ1-3,TRBV7-2,CASSLWASGNTIYF,TGTGCCAGCAGCTTATGGGCGTCTGGAAACACCATATATTTT
.,TRBD2,TRBJ2-3,TRBV29-1,CSVVKAGATDTQYF,TGCAGCGTTGTGAAAGCGGGAGCGACAGATACGCAGTATTTT
.,.,TRBJ2-4,TRBV6-2/TRBV6-3,CASSYHVDSASIDIQYF,TGTGCCAGCAGTTACCATGTAGACTCGGCCTCAATAGACATTCAGTACTTC
.,.,TRBJ2-2,TRBV18,CASSPSGELFF,TGTGCCAGCTCACCTTCCGGGGAGCTGTTTTTT
.,.,TRBJ1-4,TRBV9,CASSVGGATNEKLFF,TGTGCCAGCAGCGTAGGGGGGGCAACTAATGAAAAACTGTTTTTT
.,.,TRBJ1-5,TRBV28,CASSSDQPQHF,TGTGCCAGCAGTTCTGACCAGCCCCAGCATTTT
.,.,TRBJ2-7,TRBV7-9,CASSPPGRDGAYEQYF,TGTGCCAGCAGCCCTCCAGGCAGGGATGGTGCCTACGAGCAGTACTTC
.,.,TRBJ1-3,TRBV13,CASSLVSSGNTIYF,TGTGCCAGCAGCTTAGTCAGCTCTGGAAACACCATATATTTT
.,TRBD1,TRBJ1-1,TRBV18,CASSPPVQGRHTEAFF,TGTGCCAGCTCACCACCGGTACAGGGGAGGCACACTGAAGCTTTCTTT
.,.,TRBJ2-2,TRBV27,CASSLFAGTNTGELFF,TGTGCCAGCAGTTTATTCGCGGGGACGAACACCGGGGAGCTGTTTTTT
.,.,TRBJ1-2,TRBV7-9,CASSLKAGRANYGYTF,TGTGCCAGCAGCTTAAAGGCAGGCCGAGCTAACTATGGCTACACCTTC
few,.,TRBJ1-6,TRBV7-3,CASSPQGSSPLHF,TGTGCCAGCAGCCCCCAGGGTAGCTCACCCCTCCACTTT
.,.,TRBJ1-5,TRBV6-4,CASNRQHSNQPQHF,TGTGCCAGCAACCGACAGCATAGCAATCAGCCCCAGCATTTT
.,.,TRBJ2-7,TRBV3-1/TRBV3-2,CASSQVGVGGGEQYF,TGTGCCAGCAGCCAAGTGGGAGTAGGCGGTGGGGAGCAGTACTTC
.,.,TRBJ2-7,TRBV7-2,CASSLVHDAAYEQYF,TGTGCCAGCAGCTTAGTTCACGATGCAGCCTACGAGCAGTACTTC
.,.,TRBJ2-7,TRBV12-5,CASLRNSYEQYF,TGTGCTAGTCTCAGGAATTCCTACGAGCAGTACTTC
.,.,TRBJ1-2,TRBV12-5,CASGLVVGGGYGYTF,TGTGCTAGTGGTTTGGTAGTCGGCGGCGGCTATGGCTACACCTTC
.,.,TRBJ2-1,TRBV10-3,CAISDPKDGSPYNEQFF,TGTGCCATCAGTGACCCGAAGGATGGTAGCCCCTACAATGAGCAGTTCTTC
.,.,TRBJ1-1,TRBV14,CASSHPGLGTEAFF,TGTGCCAGCAGCCACCCTGGGTTAGGCACTGAAGCTTTCTTT
.,.,TRBJ2-5,TRBV28,CASQNPGQLQETQYF,TGTGCCAGCCAGAACCCGGGCCAACTACAAGAGACCCAGTACTTC
.,.,TRBJ2-1,TRBV7-3,CASSTGRNNEQFF,TGTGCCAGCAGTACGGGACGTAACAATGAGCAGTTCTTC
.,TRBD1,TRBJ2-6,TRBV27,CASRPGTAGDWLVTGANVLTF,TGTGCCAGCAGGCCCGGGACAGCTGGTGATTGGCTGGTGACTGGGGCCAACGTCCTGACTTTC
.,.,TRBJ1-1,TRBV19,CASYSGSLTGMNTEAFF,TGTGCCAGTTATAGTGGATCTCTGACAGGCATGAACACTGAAGCTTTCTTT